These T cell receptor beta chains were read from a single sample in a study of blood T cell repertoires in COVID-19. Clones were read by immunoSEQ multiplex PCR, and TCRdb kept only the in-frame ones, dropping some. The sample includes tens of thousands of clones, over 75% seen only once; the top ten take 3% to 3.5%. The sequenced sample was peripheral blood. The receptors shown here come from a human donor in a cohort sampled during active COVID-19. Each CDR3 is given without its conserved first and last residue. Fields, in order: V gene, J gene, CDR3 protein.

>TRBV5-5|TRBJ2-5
ASVLQGLEETQY
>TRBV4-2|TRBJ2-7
ASSPGLPYEQY
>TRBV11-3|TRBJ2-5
ASSPGTGWETQY
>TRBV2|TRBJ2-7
ASRSTESSYEQY
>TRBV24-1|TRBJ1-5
ATSDRGDQPQH
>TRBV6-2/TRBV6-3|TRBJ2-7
ASSYARGAHEQY
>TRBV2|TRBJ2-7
ASGREDEQY
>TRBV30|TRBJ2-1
AWSRGLSSSWTSYNEQF
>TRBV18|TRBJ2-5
ASSPLQDRGGETQY
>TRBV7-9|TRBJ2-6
ASSAGAGPNVLT
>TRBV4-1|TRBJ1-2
ASSQDRGRNGYT
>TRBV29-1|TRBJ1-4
SVRTGWAGKLF
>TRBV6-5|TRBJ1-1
ASSPRTGRNTEAF
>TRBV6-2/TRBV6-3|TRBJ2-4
ASSSPGGGAKNIQY
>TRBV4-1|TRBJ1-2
ASSPRQGDYGYT
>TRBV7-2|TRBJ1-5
ASSLMSRGNQPQH
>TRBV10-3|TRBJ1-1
AIKRNGEGNTEAF
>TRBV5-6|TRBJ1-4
ASSLALTRTDEKLF
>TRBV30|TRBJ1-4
AWSGQGREKLF
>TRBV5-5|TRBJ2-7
ASSSGFFKQGNEQY
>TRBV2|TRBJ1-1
ANQKQGARDTEAF
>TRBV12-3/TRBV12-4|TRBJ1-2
ASSPGTVGYT
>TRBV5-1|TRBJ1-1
ASSLGTARPVEAF
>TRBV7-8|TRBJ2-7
ATRRGRDPYEQY
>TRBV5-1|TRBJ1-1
ASSLRTGGQNTEAF
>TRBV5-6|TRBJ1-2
ASSLGQGVSGYT
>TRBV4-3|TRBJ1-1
ASSPSVVRQNTEAF
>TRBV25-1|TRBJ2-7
AGKTGAGEQY
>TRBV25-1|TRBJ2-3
ASTRTGSITDTQY
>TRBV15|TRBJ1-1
ATSSALGQGSSAEAF
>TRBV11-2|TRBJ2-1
ASSALLAGVNEQF
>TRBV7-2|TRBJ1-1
ASSLGRRADRELAF
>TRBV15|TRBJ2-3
ATSITGGLAGGDTQY
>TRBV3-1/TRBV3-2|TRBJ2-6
ASGRGSSGANVLT
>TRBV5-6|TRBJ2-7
ASSSDRSSSYEQY
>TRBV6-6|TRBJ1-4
ASSYGQSNEKLF
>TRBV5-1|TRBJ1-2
ASSPRDYGYT
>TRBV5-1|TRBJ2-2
ASRGQGITGELF
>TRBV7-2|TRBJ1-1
ASSLMRAVNTEAF
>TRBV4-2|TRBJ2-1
ASSSRTGAIGREQF
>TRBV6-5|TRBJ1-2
ASRLRGMVYGYT
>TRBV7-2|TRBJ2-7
ASTQNRGYGEQY
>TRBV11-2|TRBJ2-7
ASSLGTGGSYEQY
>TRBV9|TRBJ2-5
ASSVGASGQQETQY
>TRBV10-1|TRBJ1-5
ARPQGWDQPQH